This T cell receptor beta chain was sequenced in a study of blood T cell repertoires in COVID-19. About the research overall: Collection of acute and convalescent COVID-19 samples took place in the United States, Italy and Spain. T cells, B-cell-depleted T cells, or PBMCs provided the cDNA or gDNA that served as material.

Seattle participants joined during active infection and were tracked over time. The V gene's germline CDR1 is LNHDA and CDR2 SQIVND (reference sequence). The V end was cut by 3 bases, the J end by 6 bases, with 12 bases between. The CDR3 runs 13 residues. Original analysis: Amplification of reference gene primers provided the estimated nucleated cell counts. This table comes from immunoSEQ multiplex PCR, and its TCRdb copy is limited to in-frame clones, with some not included. From that table come the V and J calls and clone size; the DNA was used to work out D and trimming. The data show almost 90,000 clones, 90% seen once.

V gene TRBV19 combines with J gene TRBJ2-7; a possible D gene is TRBD1 (5 bases). The sample comprised peripheral blood. The clonotype originates from a man in his late teens or twenties with COVID-19, enrolled during active disease. The CDR3 region has the DNA TGTGCCAGTAGTATCCAGGGTTTTGGCGAGCAGTACTTC. Its protein is CASSIQGFGEQYF.